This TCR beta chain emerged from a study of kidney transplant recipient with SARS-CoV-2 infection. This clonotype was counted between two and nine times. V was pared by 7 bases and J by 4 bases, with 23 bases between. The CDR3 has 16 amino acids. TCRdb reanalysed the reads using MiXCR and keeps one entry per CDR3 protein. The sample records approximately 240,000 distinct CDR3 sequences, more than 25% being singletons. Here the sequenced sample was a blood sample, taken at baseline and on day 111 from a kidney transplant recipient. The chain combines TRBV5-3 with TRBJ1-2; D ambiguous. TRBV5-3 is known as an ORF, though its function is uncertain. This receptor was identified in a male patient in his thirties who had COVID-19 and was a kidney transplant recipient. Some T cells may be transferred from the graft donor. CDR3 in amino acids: CARGIEVVRKTYGYTF. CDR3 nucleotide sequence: TGTGCCAGAGGCATCGAAGTGGTGAGAAAGACCTATGGCTACACCTTC.